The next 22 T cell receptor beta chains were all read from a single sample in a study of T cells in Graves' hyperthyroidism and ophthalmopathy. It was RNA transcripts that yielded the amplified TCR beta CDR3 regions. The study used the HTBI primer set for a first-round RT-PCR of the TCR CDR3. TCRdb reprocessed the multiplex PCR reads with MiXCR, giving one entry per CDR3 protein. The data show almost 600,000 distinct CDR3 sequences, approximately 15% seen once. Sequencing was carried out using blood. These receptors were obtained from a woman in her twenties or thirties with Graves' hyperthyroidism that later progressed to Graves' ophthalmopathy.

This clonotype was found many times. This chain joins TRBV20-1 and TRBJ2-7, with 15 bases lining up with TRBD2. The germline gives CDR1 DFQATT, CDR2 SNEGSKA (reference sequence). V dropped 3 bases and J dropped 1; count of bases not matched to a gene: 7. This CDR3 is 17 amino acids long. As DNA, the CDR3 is TGCAGTGCTAGTTTGTCGGGACTAGCGGGAGGATCCTACGAGCAGTACTTC. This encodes CSASLSGLAGGSYEQYF.

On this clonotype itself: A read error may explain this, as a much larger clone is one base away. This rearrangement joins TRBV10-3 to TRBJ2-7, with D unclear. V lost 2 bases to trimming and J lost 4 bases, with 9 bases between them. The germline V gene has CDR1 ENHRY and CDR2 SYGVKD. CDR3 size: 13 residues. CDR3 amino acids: CAISEGHGYEQYF. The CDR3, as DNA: TGTGCCATCAGTGAGGGGCATGGATACGAGCAGTACTTC.

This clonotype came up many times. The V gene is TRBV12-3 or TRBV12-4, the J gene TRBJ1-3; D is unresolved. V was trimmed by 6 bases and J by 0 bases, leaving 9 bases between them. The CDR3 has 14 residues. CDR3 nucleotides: TGTGCCAGCAGGGAGTTTCGCTCTGGAAACACCATATATTTT. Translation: CASREFRSGNTIYF.

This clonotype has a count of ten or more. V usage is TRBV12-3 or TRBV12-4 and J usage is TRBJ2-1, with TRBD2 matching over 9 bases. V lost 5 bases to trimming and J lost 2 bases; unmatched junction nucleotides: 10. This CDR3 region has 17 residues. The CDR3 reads CASSTGGAGGAYNEQFF. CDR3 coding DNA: TGTGCCAGCAGTACCGGAGGGGCGGGAGGGGCCTACAATGAGCAGTTCTTC.

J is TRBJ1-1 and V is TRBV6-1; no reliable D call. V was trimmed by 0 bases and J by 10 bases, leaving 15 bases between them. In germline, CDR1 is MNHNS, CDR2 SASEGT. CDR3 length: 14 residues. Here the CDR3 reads CASSEAITYGPAFF. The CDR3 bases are TGTGCCAGCAGTGAAGCGATCACTTATGGTCCAGCTTTCTTT.

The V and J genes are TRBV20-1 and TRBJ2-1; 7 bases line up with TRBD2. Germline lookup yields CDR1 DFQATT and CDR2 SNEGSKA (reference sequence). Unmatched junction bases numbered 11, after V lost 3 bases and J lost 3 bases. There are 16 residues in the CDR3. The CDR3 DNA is TGCAGTGCTAGCCTAGCGGAACTGCCTATCTACAATGAGCAGTTCTTC. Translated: CSASLAELPIYNEQFF.

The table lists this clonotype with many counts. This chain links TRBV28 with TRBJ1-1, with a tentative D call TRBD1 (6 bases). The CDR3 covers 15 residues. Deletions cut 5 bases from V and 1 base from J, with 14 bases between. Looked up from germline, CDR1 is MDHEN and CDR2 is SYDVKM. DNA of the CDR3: TGTGCCAGCAGTCTAGGGGGAGGTTCGAACACTGAAGCTTTCTTT. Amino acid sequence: CASSLGGGSNTEAFF.

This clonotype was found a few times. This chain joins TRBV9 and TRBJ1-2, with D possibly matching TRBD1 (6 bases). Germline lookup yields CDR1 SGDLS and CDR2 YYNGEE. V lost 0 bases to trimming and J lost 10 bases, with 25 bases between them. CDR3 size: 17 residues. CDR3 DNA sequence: TGTGCCAGCAGCGTAGACGGAACCACGACAGGCCGCCTAGCCTACACCTTC. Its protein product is CASSVDGTTTGRLAYTF. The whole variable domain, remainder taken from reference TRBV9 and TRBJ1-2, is DSGVTQTPKHLITATGQRVTLRCSPRSGDLSVYWYQQSLDQGLQFLIQYYNGEERAKGNILERFSAQQFPDLHSELNLSSLELGDSALYFCASSVDGTTTGRLAYTFGSGTRLTVV.

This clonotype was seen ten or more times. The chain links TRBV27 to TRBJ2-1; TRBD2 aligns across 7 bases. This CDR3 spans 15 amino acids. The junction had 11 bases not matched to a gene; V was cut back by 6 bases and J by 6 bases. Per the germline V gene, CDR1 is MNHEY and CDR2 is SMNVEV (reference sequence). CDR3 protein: CASRPLAPPGNEQFF. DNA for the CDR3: TGTGCCAGCAGACCACTAGCGCCCCCCGGCAATGAGCAGTTCTTC.

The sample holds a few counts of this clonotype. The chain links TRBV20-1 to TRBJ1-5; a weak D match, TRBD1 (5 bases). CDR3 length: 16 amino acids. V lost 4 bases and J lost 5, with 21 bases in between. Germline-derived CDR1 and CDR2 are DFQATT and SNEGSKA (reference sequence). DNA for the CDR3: TGCAGTGCTACGTCCCGTGGGGGGGTCCACCATCAGCCCCAGCATTTT. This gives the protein CSATSRGGVHHQPQHF.

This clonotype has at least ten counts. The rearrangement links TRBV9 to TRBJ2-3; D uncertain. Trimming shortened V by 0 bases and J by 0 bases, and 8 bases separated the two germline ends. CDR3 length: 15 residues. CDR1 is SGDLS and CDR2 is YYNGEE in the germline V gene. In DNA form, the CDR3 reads TGTGCCAGCAGCGTAGTGGCTACTAGCACAGATACGCAGTATTTT. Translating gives CASSVVATSTDTQYF.

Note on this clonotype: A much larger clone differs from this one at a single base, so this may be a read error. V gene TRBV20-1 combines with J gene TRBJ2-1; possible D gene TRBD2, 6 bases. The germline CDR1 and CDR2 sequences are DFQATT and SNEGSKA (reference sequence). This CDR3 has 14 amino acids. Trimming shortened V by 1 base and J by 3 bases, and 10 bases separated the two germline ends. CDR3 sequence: CSARANSGYNEQFF. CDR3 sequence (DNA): TGCAGTGCTAGAGCGAATAGCGGCTACAATGAGCAGTTCTTC.

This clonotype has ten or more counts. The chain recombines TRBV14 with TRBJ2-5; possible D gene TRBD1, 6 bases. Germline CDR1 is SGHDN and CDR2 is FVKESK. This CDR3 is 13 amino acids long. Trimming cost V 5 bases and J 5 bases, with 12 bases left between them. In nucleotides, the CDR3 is TGTGCCAGCAGCTTCGTCCAGGGGGAGACCCAGTACTTC. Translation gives CASSFVQGETQYF.

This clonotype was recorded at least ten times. The CDR3 loop reads CSVVDTEAFF. CDR3 in DNA: TGCAGCGTTGTAGACACTGAAGCTTTCTTT. The rearrangement joins TRBV29-1 to TRBJ1-1, with D hard to call. V lost 4 bases and J 3 bases, leaving 3 bases between the germline ends. The CDR3 is 10 amino acids. Germline CDR1 reads SQVTM; CDR2 reads ANQGSEA. Together with reference TRBV29-1 and TRBJ1-1, the CDR3 gives the full variable domain: SAVISQKPSRDICQRGTSLTIQCQVDSQVTMMFWYRQQPGQSLTLIATANQGSEATYESGFVIDKFPISRPNLTFSTLTVSNMSPEDSSIYLCSVVDTEAFFGQGTRLTVV.

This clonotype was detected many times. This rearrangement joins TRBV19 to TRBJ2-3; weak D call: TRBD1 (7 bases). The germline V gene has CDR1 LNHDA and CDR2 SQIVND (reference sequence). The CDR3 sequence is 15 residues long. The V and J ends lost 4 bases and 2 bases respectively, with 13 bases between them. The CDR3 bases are TGTGCCAGTAGTAGGCGGGACAGAGCCACAGATACGCAGTATTTT. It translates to CASSRRDRATDTQYF. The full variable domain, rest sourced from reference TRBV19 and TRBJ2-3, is DGGITQSPKYLFRKEGQNVTLSCEQNLNHDAMYWYRQDPGQGLRLIYYSQIVNDFQKGDIAEGYSVSREKKESFPLTVTSAQKNPTAFYLCASSRRDRATDTQYFGPGTRLTVL.

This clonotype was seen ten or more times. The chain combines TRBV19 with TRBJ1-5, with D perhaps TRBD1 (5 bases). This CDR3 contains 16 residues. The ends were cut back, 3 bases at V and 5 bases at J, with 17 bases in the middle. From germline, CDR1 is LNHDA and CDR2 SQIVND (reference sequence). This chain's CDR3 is CASSIGDWEYYQPQHF. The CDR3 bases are TGTGCCAGTAGTATCGGGGACTGGGAATATTATCAGCCCCAGCATTTT.

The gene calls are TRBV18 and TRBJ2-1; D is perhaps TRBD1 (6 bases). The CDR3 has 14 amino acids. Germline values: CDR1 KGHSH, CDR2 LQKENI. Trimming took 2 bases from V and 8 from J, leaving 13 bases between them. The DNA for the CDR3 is TGTGCCAGCTCACCATCACAGGGTCGGGATGAGCAGTTCTTC. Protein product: CASSPSQGRDEQFF. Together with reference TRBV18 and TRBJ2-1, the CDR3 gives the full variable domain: NAGVMQNPRHLVRRRGQEARLRCSPMKGHSHVYWYRQLPEEGLKFMVYLQKENIIDESGMPKERFSAEFPKEGPSILRIQQVVRGDSAAYFCASSPSQGRDEQFFGPGTRLTVL.

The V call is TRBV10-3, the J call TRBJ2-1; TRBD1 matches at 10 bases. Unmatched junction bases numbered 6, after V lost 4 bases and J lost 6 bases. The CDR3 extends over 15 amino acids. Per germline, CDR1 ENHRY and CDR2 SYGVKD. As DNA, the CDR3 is TGTGCCATCAGTGCCGGGACAGGGGCTGGCAATGAGCAGTTCTTC. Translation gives CAISAGTGAGNEQFF.

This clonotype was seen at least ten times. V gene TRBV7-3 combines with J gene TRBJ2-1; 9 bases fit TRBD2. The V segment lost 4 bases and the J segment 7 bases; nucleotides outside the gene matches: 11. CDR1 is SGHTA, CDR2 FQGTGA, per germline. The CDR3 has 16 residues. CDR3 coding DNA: TGTGCCAGCAGCTCCCCGGCGGGAGGGCCCGCGAATGAGCAGTTCTTC. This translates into CASSSPAGGPANEQFF.

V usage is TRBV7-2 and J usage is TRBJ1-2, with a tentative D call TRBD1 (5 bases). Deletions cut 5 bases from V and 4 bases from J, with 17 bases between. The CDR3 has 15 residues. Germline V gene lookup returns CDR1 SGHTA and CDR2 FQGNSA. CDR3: CASSRTSGGGYGYTF. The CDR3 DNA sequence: TGTGCCAGCAGCCGAACTTCGGGGGGAGGCTATGGCTACACCTTC.

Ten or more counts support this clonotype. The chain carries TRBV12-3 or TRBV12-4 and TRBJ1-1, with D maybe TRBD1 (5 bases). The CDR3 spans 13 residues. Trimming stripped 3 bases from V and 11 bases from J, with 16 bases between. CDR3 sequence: CASSFREGLEAFF. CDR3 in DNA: TGTGCCAGCAGTTTTCGGGAGGGACTGGAGGCTTTCTTT.

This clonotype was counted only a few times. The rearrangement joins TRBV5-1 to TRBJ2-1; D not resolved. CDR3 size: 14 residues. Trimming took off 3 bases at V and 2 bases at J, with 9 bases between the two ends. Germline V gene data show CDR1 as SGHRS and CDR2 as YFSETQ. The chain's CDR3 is CASSSHRTYNEQFF. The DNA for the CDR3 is TGCGCCAGCAGCTCCCATCGGACCTACAATGAGCAGTTCTTC.